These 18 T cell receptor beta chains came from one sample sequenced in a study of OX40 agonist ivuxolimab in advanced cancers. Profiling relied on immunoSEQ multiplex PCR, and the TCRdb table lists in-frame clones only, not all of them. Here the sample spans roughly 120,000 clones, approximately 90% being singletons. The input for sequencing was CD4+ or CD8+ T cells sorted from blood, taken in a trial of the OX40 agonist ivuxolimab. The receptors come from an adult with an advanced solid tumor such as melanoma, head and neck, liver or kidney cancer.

CDR3 residues: CASSTRPRQGRAFF. The CDR3 DNA reads TGTGCCAGCAGCACCCGCCCAAGACAGGGTAGGGCTTTCTTT. V usage is TRBV7-2 and J usage is TRBJ1-1; TRBD1 matches 7 bases. V trimming: 5 bases; J trimming: 11 bases; junction bases outside the gene matches: 14. This CDR3 contains 14 residues. Germline CDR1 SGHTA, CDR2 FQGNSA.

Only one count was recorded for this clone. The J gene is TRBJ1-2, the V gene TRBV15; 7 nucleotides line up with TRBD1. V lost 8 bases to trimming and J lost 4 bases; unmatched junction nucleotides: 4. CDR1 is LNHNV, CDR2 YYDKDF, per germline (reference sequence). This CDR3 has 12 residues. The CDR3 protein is CATGGGLYGYTF. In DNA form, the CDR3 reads TGTGCCACCGGAGGGGGCCTCTATGGCTACACCTTC.

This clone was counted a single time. The CDR3 loop is CASSLEAGSPYEQYF. CDR3 in DNA: TGCGCCAGCAGCTTGGAGGCGGGCAGTCCCTACGAGCAGTACTTC. This chain uses TRBV5-1 with TRBJ2-5, with D maybe TRBD2 (5 bases). The J call is doubtful: the DNA matches TRBJ2-7 better. In germline, CDR1 is SGHRS, CDR2 YFSETQ. This CDR3 contains 15 residues.

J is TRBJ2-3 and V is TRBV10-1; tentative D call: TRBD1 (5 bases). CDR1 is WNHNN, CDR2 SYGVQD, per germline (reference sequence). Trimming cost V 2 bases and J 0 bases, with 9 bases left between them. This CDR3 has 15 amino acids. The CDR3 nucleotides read TGCGCCAGCAGTGAGGCACAGGATAGCACAGATACGCAGTATTTT. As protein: CASSEAQDSTDTQYF.

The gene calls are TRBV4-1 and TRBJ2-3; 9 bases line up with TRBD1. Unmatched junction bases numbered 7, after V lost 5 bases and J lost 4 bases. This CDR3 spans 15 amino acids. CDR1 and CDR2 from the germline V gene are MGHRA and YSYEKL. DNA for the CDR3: TGCGCCAGCAGCTTCCCGGGACAGGGCCCAGATACGCAGTATTTT. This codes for CASSFPGQGPDTQYF.

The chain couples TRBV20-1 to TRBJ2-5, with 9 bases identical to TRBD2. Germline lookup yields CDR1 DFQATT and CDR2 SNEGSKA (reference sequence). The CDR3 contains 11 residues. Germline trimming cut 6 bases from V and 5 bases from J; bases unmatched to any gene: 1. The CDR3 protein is CSAAGGETQYF. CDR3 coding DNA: TGCAGTGCGGCGGGAGGGGAGACCCAGTACTTC.

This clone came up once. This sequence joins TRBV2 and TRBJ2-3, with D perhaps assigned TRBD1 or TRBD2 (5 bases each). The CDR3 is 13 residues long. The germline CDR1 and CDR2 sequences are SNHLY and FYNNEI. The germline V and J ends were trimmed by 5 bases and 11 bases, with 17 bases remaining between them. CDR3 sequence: CASSTVMPGGQYF. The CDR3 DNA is TGTGCCAGCAGTACGGTTATGCCTGGGGGGCAGTATTTT.

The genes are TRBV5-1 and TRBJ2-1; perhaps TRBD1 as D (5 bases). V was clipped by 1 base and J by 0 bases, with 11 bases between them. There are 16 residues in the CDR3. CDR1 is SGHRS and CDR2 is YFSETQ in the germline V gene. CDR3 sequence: CASSLSGSSSYNEQFF. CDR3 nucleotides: TGCGCCAGCAGCTTGTCAGGGTCGAGCTCCTACAATGAGCAGTTCTTC. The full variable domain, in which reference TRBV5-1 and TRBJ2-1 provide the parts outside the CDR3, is KAGVTQTPRYLIKTRGQQVTLSCSPISGHRSVSWYQQTPGQGLQFLFEYFSETQRNKGNFPGRFSGRQFSNSRSEMNVSTLELGDSALYLCASSLSGSSSYNEQFFGPGTRLTVL.

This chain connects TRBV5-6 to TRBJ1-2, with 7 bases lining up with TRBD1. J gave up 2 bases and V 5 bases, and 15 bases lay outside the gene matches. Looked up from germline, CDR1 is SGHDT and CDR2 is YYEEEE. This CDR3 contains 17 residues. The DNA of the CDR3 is TGTGCCAGCAGTCTGGGGGCGAGGGGGCTCGAAAACTATGGCTACACCTTC. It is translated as CASSLGARGLENYGYTF.

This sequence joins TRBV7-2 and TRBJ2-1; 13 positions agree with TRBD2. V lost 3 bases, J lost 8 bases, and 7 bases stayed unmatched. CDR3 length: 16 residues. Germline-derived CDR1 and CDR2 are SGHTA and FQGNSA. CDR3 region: CASSFLGTSGIDEQFF. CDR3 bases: TGTGCCAGCAGCTTTTTAGGGACTAGCGGGATCGATGAGCAGTTCTTC.

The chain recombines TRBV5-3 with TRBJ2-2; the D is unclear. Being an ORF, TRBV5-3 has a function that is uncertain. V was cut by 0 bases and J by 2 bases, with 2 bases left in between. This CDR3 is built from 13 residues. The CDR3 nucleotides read TGTGCCAGAAGCTTGGACAACACCGGGGAGCTGTTTTTT. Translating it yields CARSLDNTGELFF.

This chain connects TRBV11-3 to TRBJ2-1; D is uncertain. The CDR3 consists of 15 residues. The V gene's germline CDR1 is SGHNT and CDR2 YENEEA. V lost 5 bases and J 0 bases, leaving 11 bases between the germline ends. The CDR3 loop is CASSGVISSYNEQFF. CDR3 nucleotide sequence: TGTGCCAGCAGCGGGGTTATCAGCTCCTACAATGAGCAGTTCTTC.

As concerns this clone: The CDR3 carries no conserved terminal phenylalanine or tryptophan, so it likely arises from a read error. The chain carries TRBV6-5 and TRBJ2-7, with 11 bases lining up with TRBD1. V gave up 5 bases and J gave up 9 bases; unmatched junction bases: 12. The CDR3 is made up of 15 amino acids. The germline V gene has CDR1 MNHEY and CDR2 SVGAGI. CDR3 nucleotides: TGTGCCAGCAGTCTACGGAGCAGGACAGGGGGCGCGCAGTACCTC. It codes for CASSLRSRTGGAQYL.

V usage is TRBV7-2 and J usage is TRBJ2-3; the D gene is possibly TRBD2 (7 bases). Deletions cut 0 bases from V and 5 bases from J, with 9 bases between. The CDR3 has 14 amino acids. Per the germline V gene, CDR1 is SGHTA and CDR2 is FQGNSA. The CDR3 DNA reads TGTGCCAGCAGCTTAGCGGGAGGGGGAGATACGCAGTATTTT. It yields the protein CASSLAGGGDTQYF.

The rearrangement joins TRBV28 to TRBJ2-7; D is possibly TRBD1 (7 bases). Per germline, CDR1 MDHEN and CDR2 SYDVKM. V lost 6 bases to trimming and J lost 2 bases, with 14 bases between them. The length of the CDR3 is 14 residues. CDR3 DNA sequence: TGTGCCAGCAGGGAACAGGGGAGGACCTACGAGCAGTACTTC. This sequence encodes CASREQGRTYEQYF.

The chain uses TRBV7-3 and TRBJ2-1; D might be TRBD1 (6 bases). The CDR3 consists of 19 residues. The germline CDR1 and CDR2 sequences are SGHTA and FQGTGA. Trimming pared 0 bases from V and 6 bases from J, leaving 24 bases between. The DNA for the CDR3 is TGTGCCAGCAGCTTAACCCATACTTCAGGGGCTCAGCGAGTCAATGAGCAGTTCTTC. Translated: CASSLTHTSGAQRVNEQFF.

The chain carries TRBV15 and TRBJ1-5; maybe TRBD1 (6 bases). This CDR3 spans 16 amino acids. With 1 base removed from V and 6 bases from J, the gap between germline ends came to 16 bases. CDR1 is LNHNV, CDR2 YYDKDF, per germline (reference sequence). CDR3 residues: CATSRADTIGGQPQHF. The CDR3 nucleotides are TGTGCCACCAGCAGAGCCGACACCATAGGGGGTCAGCCCCAGCATTTT.

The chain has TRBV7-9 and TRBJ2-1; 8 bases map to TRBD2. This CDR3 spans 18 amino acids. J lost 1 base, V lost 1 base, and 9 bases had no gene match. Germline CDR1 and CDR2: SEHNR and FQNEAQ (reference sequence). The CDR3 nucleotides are TGTGCCAGCAGCTTAGGAACCAGCGGGAGAGGGTCCTACAATGAGCAGTTCTTC. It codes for CASSLGTSGRGSYNEQFF.